This T cell receptor (beta chain) appears in the sequencing data of a study of blood T cell repertoires in COVID-19. Study-wide context: Sample material is recorded as cDNA or gDNA derived from T cells, B-cell-depleted T cells, or PBMCs.

Looked up from germline, CDR1 is SGHVS and CDR2 is FNYEAQ. V gave up 2 bases and J gave up 2 bases, with 7 bases separating them. CDR3 length: 14 amino acids. How the authors handled the data: Reference gene primers were amplified, and this amplification served to estimate nucleated cell counts. Libraries were prepared by immunoSEQ multiplex PCR; TCRdb keeps only in-frame clonotypes and omits some of them. V and J calls and clone size are copied from that table; D and trimming were computed from the DNA. The sample includes roughly 200,000 clones, roughly four fifths of them seen just once. The sequence derives from a man aged 50-59 years with active or convalescent COVID-19. The rearrangement links TRBV7-6 to TRBJ1-3; D is unclear. Sequencing input: peripheral blood. CDR3 sequence: CASSLSQAGNTIYF. The CDR3 bases are TGTGCCAGCAGCTTAAGTCAGGCTGGAAACACCATATATTTT.